The present T cell receptor (beta chain) was sequenced within a study of T cell repertoires in cytomegalovirus infection. Whole-study findings and limits: Identification of carriers of CMV plus the relevant HLA was performed using cumulative public TCR beta family frequency. HLA-C-restricted CMV clonotypes gave the most frequent clonotype in two of eight donors.

TCRdb reprocessed the reads with MiXCR, giving one entry per CDR3 protein. The table includes hundreds of thousands of distinct CDR3 sequences, around 29% detected once. Trimming pared 4 bases from V and 0 bases from J, leaving 18 bases between. The CDR3 length is 17 residues. Germline loops: CDR1 MNHGY, CDR2 SAAAGT. As concerns this clonotype: Its antigen is unknown.

The specimen comprised cultured CD8+ T cells from PBMCs, sampled from culture after CMV antigen stimulation. The receptor was derived from a human donor in good health (CMV status not recorded). Some clones in this sample may be carry-over from other donors' samples. This chain uses TRBV6-8 with TRBJ1-1; D perhaps matches TRBD1 (6 bases). Here the CDR3 DNA reads TGTGCCAGCAGTTTGACTACCGGGACACTACTGAACACTGAAGCTTTCTTT. Translation gives CASSLTTGTLLNTEAFF.